The 32 T cell receptor beta chains below all came from one sample that was sequenced in a study of blood T cell repertoires in COVID-19. TCRdb's copy holds only in-frame clones and misses some; the assay was immunoSEQ multiplex PCR. The table lists approximately 270,000 clones, roughly 86% of them singletons. Sequenced sample: peripheral blood. The receptor set was obtained from a man aged 35-49 years with active or convalescent COVID-19.

The chain links TRBV19 to TRBJ1-5, with D possibly matching TRBD1 (5 bases). This CDR3 is 14 amino acids long. V dropped 10 bases and J dropped 5 bases, with 18 bases sitting between them. Germline V gene sequence: CDR1 LNHDA, CDR2 SQIVND (reference sequence). The CDR3 DNA is TGTGCCACCACAGACGACAGTGCGCATCAGCCCCAGCATTTT. Its protein is CATTDDSAHQPQHF.

This chain connects TRBV5-6 to TRBJ2-2, with 14 bases fitting TRBD2. This CDR3 region has 17 residues. J lost 7 bases, V lost 3 bases, and 8 bases had no gene match. Germline V CDR1 and CDR2: SGHDT, YYEEEE. The CDR3 DNA reads as TGTGCCAGCAGCTGGGGACTAGCGGGAGACGGAGGCGGGGAGCTGTTTTTT. Translation gives CASSWGLAGDGGGELFF. Using reference TRBV5-6 and TRBJ2-2 for the parts outside the CDR3, the full variable domain is DAGVTQSPTHLIKTRGQQVTLRCSPKSGHDTVSWYQQALGQGPQFIFQYYEEEERQRGNFPDRFSGHQFPNYSSELNVNALLLGDSALYLCASSWGLAGDGGGELFFGEGSRLTVL.

This clone showed up just once. The chain uses TRBV2 and TRBJ2-7, with 7 bases fitting TRBD1. With V trimmed by 2 bases and J by 4 bases, 5 bases remained unmatched. The length of the CDR3 is 14 residues. CDR1 and CDR2 (germline): SNHLY, FYNNEI. CDR3: CASSEIGGAYEQYF. As DNA, the CDR3 is TGTGCCAGCAGTGAAATAGGGGGCGCTTACGAGCAGTACTTC.

This rearrangement joins TRBV12-5 to TRBJ2-7; maybe TRBD1 (5 bases). The length of the CDR3 is 14 residues. V lost 7 bases, J lost 2 bases, and 15 bases lay in between. Per the germline V gene, CDR1 is LGHNT and CDR2 is FRNRAP. In DNA, the CDR3 is TGTGCTAGTGCTCTGGCAGGGCTCACCTACGAGCAGTACTTC. Amino acids: CASALAGLTYEQYF.

The rearrangement joins TRBV18 to TRBJ2-7, with 9 bases identical to TRBD1. Germline-derived CDR1 and CDR2 are KGHSH and LQKENI. With V trimmed by 3 bases and J by 13 bases, 7 bases remained unmatched. This CDR3 spans 12 amino acids. The CDR3 region has the DNA TGTGCCAGCTCACCTCCGGGACAGGGAGTATACTTC. This translates into CASSPPGQGVYF.

This chain uses TRBV9 with TRBJ1-5, with no clear D. The CDR3 is made up of 18 amino acids. V lost 0 bases and J lost 0, with 16 bases in between. CDR1 is SGDLS, CDR2 YYNGEE, per germline. The CDR3 is CASSVAGEGIISNQPQHF. The CDR3 DNA sequence: TGTGCCAGCAGCGTAGCAGGCGAGGGAATCATTAGCAATCAGCCCCAGCATTTT. The variable domain in full, completed from reference TRBV9 and TRBJ1-5, reads DSGVTQTPKHLITATGQRVTLRCSPRSGDLSVYWYQQSLDQGLQFLIQYYNGEERAKGNILERFSAQQFPDLHSELNLSSLELGDSALYFCASSVAGEGIISNQPQHFGDGTRLSIL.

V is TRBV7-9 and J is TRBJ2-3; D possibly corresponds to TRBD1 (5 bases). The CDR3 has 15 residues. Deletions cut 5 bases from V and 3 bases from J, with 15 bases between. The germline V gene encodes CDR1 SEHNR and CDR2 FQNEAQ (reference sequence). The CDR3 spells CASSDSRRETDTQYF. CDR3 nucleotide sequence: TGTGCCAGCAGCGACTCCCGCAGGGAAACAGATACGCAGTATTTT.

This chain connects TRBV18 to TRBJ1-5; TRBD1 agrees at 8 bases. V lost 6 bases and J lost 6; bases outside the gene matches: 7. This CDR3 spans 14 amino acids. The germline CDR1 and CDR2 sequences are KGHSH and LQKENI. The chain's CDR3 is CASSRDRGAQPQHF. The CDR3 DNA follows: TGTGCCAGCTCCCGCGACAGGGGCGCTCAGCCCCAGCATTTT.

The CDR3 here is CASSSIQGAVTEAFF. In DNA, the CDR3 is TGCGCCAGCAGTTCTATACAGGGGGCGGTAACTGAAGCTTTCTTT. The gene calls are TRBV5-1 and TRBJ1-1; 9 bases agree with TRBD1. There are 15 residues in the CDR3. Germline assignment: CDR1 SGHRS and CDR2 YFSETQ. The V gene end was trimmed by 5 bases and the J gene end by 5 bases; junction bases not matched to a gene: 10.

The chain uses TRBV28 and TRBJ1-1, with a tentative D call TRBD1 (6 bases). The germline V gene has CDR1 MDHEN and CDR2 SYDVKM. The germline V and J ends were trimmed by 5 bases and 4 bases, with 11 bases remaining between them. This CDR3 has 13 amino acids. The CDR3 DNA is TGTGCCAGCAGTACAACAGGGCGCACTGAAGCTTTCTTT. This translates into CASSTTGRTEAFF.

This clone was observed a single time. The chain uses TRBV4-1 and TRBJ2-3, with 14 positions matching TRBD2. The V segment lost 5 bases and the J segment 5 bases; nucleotides outside the gene matches: 18. The CDR3 sequence is 20 residues long. The germline gives CDR1 MGHRA, CDR2 YSYEKL. CDR3 DNA sequence: TGCGCCAGCAGCACATCAAAAGTAGCGGGACTAGCGGGGGCTAGAGATACGCAGTATTTT. Protein product: CASSTSKVAGLAGARDTQYF.

The chain employs TRBV7-2 and TRBJ1-1; D is undetermined. The CDR3 totals 13 residues. Deletions cut 5 bases from V and 2 bases from J, with 9 bases between. Germline V CDR1 and CDR2: SGHTA, FQGNSA. The CDR3 DNA is TGTGCCAGCAGCCAAAGCCAAAACACTGAAGCTTTCTTT. Translating it yields CASSQSQNTEAFF.

This chain uses TRBV27 with TRBJ1-1; no reliable D call. V dropped 7 bases and J dropped 3 bases, with 9 bases sitting between them. This CDR3 has 12 residues. Germline V gene sequence: CDR1 MNHEY, CDR2 SMNVEV (reference sequence). The CDR3 region is CASMRGYTEAFF. DNA of the CDR3: TGTGCCAGCATGCGAGGGTACACTGAAGCTTTCTTT.

The chain couples TRBV19 to TRBJ1-5; possibly TRBD1 for D (5 bases). CDR3 length equals 16 residues. The germline gives CDR1 LNHDA, CDR2 SQIVND (reference sequence). The ends were cut back, 6 bases at V and 2 bases at J, with 17 bases in the middle. The DNA of the CDR3 is TGTGCCAGTAGCAGTGGGGACTGGTCCGGCAATCAGCCCCAGCATTTT. Its translation is CASSSGDWSGNQPQHF.

The chain employs TRBV10-3 and TRBJ2-7, with TRBD1 matching 7 bases. J lost 2 bases, V lost 3 bases, and 7 bases had no gene match. CDR3 length: 15 residues. Germline lookup yields CDR1 ENHRY and CDR2 SYGVKD. This CDR3 reads CAISDGQVQTYEQYF. The CDR3 region has the DNA TGTGCCATCAGTGACGGACAGGTACAAACCTACGAGCAGTACTTC.

The V gene is TRBV18, the J gene TRBJ1-1; 8 nucleotides agree with TRBD1. Germline CDR1 KGHSH, CDR2 LQKENI. The CDR3 covers 15 residues. V lost 4 bases to trimming and J lost 1 base; unmatched junction nucleotides: 5. This CDR3 is CASSLGTGKNTEAFF. Here the CDR3 DNA reads TGTGCCAGCTCACTGGGGACAGGAAAGAACACTGAAGCTTTCTTT.

This chain joins TRBV24-1 and TRBJ1-1; 12 bases match TRBD1. The CDR3 spans 17 residues. CDR1 and CDR2 from the germline V gene are KGHDR and SFDVKD. V was pared by 9 bases and J by 4 bases, with 14 bases of the junction left unmatched. The CDR3 region is CATSRGTGGTGGTEAFF. CDR3 nucleotides: TGTGCCACCTCAAGGGGGACAGGGGGCACCGGAGGCACTGAAGCTTTCTTT.

This clone has just one count. This chain joins TRBV14 and TRBJ2-3; 7 bases align to TRBD1. The CDR3 runs 17 residues. CDR1 is SGHDN, CDR2 FVKESK, per germline. The V segment lost 4 bases and the J segment 0 bases; nucleotides outside the gene matches: 10. CDR3 sequence reads: CASSPTYRTGSTDTQYF. In nucleotides, the CDR3 is TGTGCCAGCAGCCCTACATACCGGACAGGCAGCACAGATACGCAGTATTTT.

The CDR3 DNA sequence: TGTGCCAGCAGTTTGGACAGGGCGACCTACGAGCAGTACTTC. This sequence encodes CASSLDRATYEQYF. This chain uses TRBV27 with TRBJ2-7, with 8 bases that match TRBD1. Germline loops: CDR1 MNHEY, CDR2 SMNVEV (reference sequence). The CDR3 totals 14 residues. V was clipped by 3 bases and J by 2 bases; unmatched bases: 3.

This clone was counted once. The genes are TRBV6-5 and TRBJ2-7; tentatively, D is TRBD2 (6 bases). The CDR3 is 14 residues long. The germline V gene has CDR1 MNHEY and CDR2 SVGAGI. The germline V and J ends were trimmed by 10 bases and 3 bases, with 19 bases remaining between them. The CDR3 is CATSMGRGFYEQYF. The CDR3, as DNA: TGTGCCACCTCAATGGGGCGGGGATTCTACGAGCAGTACTTC.

The V gene is TRBV10-2, the J gene TRBJ2-7; possibly TRBD2 for D (6 bases). CDR3 length: 15 residues. CDR1 and CDR2 (germline): WSHSY, SAAADI. V was cut by 8 bases and J by 1 base, with 18 bases left in between. CDR3 sequence reads: CASASGAGLSYEQYF. In DNA, the CDR3 is TGCGCCAGCGCCTCTGGGGCGGGGCTTTCCTACGAGCAGTACTTC.

The rearrangement joins TRBV2 to TRBJ1-2; 9 nucleotides agree with TRBD1. Germline V CDR1 and CDR2: SNHLY, FYNNEI. The CDR3 covers 14 residues. Losses at the gene ends were 4 bases for V and 4 bases for J; bases not matched to a gene: 4. In DNA, the CDR3 is TGTGCCAGCAGTGCACAGGGGGCCCGCTATGGCTACACCTTC. This translates into CASSAQGARYGYTF. The full variable domain, completed using reference TRBV2 and TRBJ1-2, is EPEVTQTPSHQVTQMGQEVILRCVPISNHLYFYWYRQILGQKVEFLVSFYNNEISEKSEIFDDQFSVERPDGSNFTLKIRSTKLEDSAMYFCASSAQGARYGYTFGSGTRLTVV.

This chain links TRBV7-9 with TRBJ2-5, with 9 bases aligning to TRBD1. J lost 3 bases, V lost 4 bases, and 9 bases had no gene match. Germline-derived CDR1 and CDR2 are SEHNR and FQNEAQ (reference sequence). CDR3 length: 16 amino acids. CDR3 nucleotide sequence: TGTGCCAGCAGCTCTAGCGCGGGACAGGGAGAAGAGACCCAGTACTTC. Residues: CASSSSAGQGEETQYF.

The CDR3, as DNA: TGTGCCAGCAGCTCGAACCGGGGTCACACTGAAGCTTTCTTT. Protein sequence: CASSSNRGHTEAFF. The V and J genes are TRBV7-9 and TRBJ1-1; D call uncertain. CDR3 length: 14 residues. Trimming cost V 4 bases and J 3 bases, with 12 bases left between them. CDR1 and CDR2 (germline): SEHNR, FQNEAQ (reference sequence).

V usage is TRBV18 and J usage is TRBJ1-6; D perhaps matches TRBD1 (6 bases). The CDR3 has 15 amino acids. V lost 5 bases and J 7 bases, leaving 15 bases between the germline ends. The germline CDR1 and CDR2 sequences are KGHSH and LQKENI. Here the CDR3 reads CASSSVRGGNSPLHF. The CDR3 region has the DNA TGTGCCAGCTCATCAGTCAGGGGCGGCAATTCACCCCTCCACTTT. Full variable domain (remainder filled in from reference TRBV18 and TRBJ1-6): NAGVMQNPRHLVRRRGQEARLRCSPMKGHSHVYWYRQLPEEGLKFMVYLQKENIIDESGMPKERFSAEFPKEGPSILRIQQVVRGDSAAYFCASSSVRGGNSPLHFGNGTRLTVT.

The chain uses TRBV28 and TRBJ1-5; D is undetermined. In germline, CDR1 is MDHEN, CDR2 SYDVKM. CDR3 length: 14 amino acids. V was shortened by 3 bases and J by 3 bases, with 9 bases between the two germline ends. For the CDR3, the DNA is TGTGCCAGCAGTTTTTCGGGATTCAATCAGCCCCAGCATTTT. This codes for CASSFSGFNQPQHF.

The V and J genes are TRBV28 and TRBJ2-5, with TRBD2 matching 11 bases. Germline CDR1 reads MDHEN; CDR2 reads SYDVKM. Trimming at V came to 3 bases and at J to 5 bases, leaving 14 bases not matched to a gene. CDR3 length: 18 amino acids. CDR3 sequence (DNA): TGTGCCAGCAGTTTCGATGGTTTAGCGGGGGGGATCCGGGAGACCCAGTACTTC. Translated: CASSFDGLAGGIRETQYF.

The rearrangement joins TRBV7-9 to TRBJ1-2, with D maybe TRBD1 (6 bases). Germline lookup yields CDR1 SEHNR and CDR2 FQNEAQ (reference sequence). The CDR3 runs to 14 residues. V shed 4 bases and J shed 2 bases, with 11 bases lying between them. The CDR3 loop is CASSSAQGNYGYTF. The DNA of the CDR3 is TGTGCCAGCAGCTCCGCCCAGGGGAACTATGGCTACACCTTC.

V and J are TRBV15 and TRBJ1-5, with a tentative D call TRBD1 (6 bases). Between the trimmed V and J ends, which lost 2 bases and 3 bases, there was a span of 8 bases. The germline V gene has CDR1 LNHNV and CDR2 YYDKDF (reference sequence). The CDR3 runs to 14 residues. The CDR3 DNA sequence: TGTGCCACCAGCAGAACAGGGTACAATCAGCCCCAGCATTTT. Its protein is CATSRTGYNQPQHF.

As DNA, the CDR3 is TGTGCCAGCAGCTTAACGACAGGGGGCAATGAGCAGTTCTTC. It encodes CASSLTTGGNEQFF. V is TRBV11-2 and J is TRBJ2-1; 9 nucleotides align to TRBD1. V trimming: 2 bases; J trimming: 6 bases; junction bases outside the gene matches: 2. The length of the CDR3 is 14 residues. Germline V gene sequence: CDR1 SGHAT, CDR2 FQNNGV.

This sequence joins TRBV28 and TRBJ1-5; D gene ambiguous. The CDR3 has 9 residues. CDR1 and CDR2 from the germline V gene are MDHEN and SYDVKM. V lost 11 bases and J lost 7, with 6 bases in between. CDR3 protein: CAAGQPQHF. The CDR3 DNA follows: TGTGCCGCGGGCCAGCCCCAGCATTTT. Looking up the rest from reference TRBV28 and TRBJ1-5 gives the full variable domain: DVKVTQSSRYLVKRTGEKVFLECVQDMDHENMFWYRQDPGLGLRLIYFSYDVKMKEKGDIPEGYSVSREKKERFSLILESASTNQTSMYLCAAGQPQHFGDGTRLSIL.

The chain uses TRBV5-1 and TRBJ1-1, with D hard to call. The CDR3 has 13 amino acids. CDR1 SGHRS and CDR2 YFSETQ come from the germline V gene. V shed 0 bases and J shed 8 bases, with 11 bases lying between them. The CDR3 DNA follows: TGCGCCAGCAGCTTGGCCCTATCGGGGGAAGCTTTCTTT. This sequence encodes CASSLALSGEAFF. The full variable domain, in which reference TRBV5-1 and TRBJ1-1 provide the parts outside the CDR3, is KAGVTQTPRYLIKTRGQQVTLSCSPISGHRSVSWYQQTPGQGLQFLFEYFSETQRNKGNFPGRFSGRQFSNSRSEMNVSTLELGDSALYLCASSLALSGEAFFGQGTRLTVV.